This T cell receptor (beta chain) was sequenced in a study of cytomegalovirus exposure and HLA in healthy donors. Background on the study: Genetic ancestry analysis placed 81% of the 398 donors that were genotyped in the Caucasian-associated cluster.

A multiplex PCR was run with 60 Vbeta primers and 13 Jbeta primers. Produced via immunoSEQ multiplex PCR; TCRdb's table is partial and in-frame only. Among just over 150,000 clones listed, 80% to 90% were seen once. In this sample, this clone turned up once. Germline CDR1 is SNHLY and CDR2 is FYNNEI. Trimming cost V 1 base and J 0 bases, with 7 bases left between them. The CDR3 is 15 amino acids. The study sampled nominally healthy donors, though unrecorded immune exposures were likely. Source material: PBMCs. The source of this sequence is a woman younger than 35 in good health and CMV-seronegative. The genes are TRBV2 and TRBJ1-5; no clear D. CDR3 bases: TGTGCCAGCAGTGAAGAACTGTATAGCAATCAGCCCCAGCATTTT. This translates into CASSEELYSNQPQHF.